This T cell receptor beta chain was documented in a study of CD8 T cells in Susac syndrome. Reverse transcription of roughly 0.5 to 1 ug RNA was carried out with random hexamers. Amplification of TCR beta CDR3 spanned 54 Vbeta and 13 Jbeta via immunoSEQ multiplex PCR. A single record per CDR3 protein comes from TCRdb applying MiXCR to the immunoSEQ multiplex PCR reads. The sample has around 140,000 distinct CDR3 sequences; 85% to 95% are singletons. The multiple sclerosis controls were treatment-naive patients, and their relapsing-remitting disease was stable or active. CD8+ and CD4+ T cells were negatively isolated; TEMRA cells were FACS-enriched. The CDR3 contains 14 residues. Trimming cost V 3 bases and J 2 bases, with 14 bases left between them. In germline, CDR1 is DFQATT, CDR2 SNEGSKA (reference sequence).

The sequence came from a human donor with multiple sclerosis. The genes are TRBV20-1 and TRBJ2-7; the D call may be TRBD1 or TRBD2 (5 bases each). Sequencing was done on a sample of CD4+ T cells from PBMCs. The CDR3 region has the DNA TGCAGTGCTAGGGGCACGAGGGGTACCTACGAGCAGTACTTC. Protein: CSARGTRGTYEQYF.